The source of this T cell receptor (beta chain) is a study of T-cell memory formation after mild COVID-19. The germline V gene encodes CDR1 LGHDT and CDR2 YNNKEL (reference sequence). Trimming cost V 0 bases and J 11 bases, with 9 bases left between them. The CDR3 runs 12 residues. Using its own MiXCR run on the 5' RACE reads, TCRdb lists one record per CDR3 protein. The sample shows roughly 350,000 distinct CDR3 sequences, roughly 13% of them seen only once. This clonotype was obtained from a young man who had mild COVID-19 (a few samples of this study predate the infection). Cell type and time point are not known. This sequence joins TRBV3-1 and TRBJ2-3; no firm D call. The sequenced sample was PBMCs or a T cell subset sorted from them (not recorded which). CDR3 DNA: TGTGCCAGCAGCCAAGAGGGTCGTCAGCAGTATTTT. Translating it yields CASSQEGRQQYF.